These 9 T cell receptor beta chains originate from one sample sequenced in a study of radiotherapy plus CTLA-4 blockade in lung cancer. Libraries were prepared by immunoSEQ multiplex PCR; TCRdb keeps only in-frame clonotypes and omits some of them. The table has almost 55,000 clones, 65% to 85% seen once. Sequenced here: peripheral blood, sampled from a patient treated with radiotherapy plus ipilimumab. These TCRs come from a human donor with non-small cell lung cancer who had a partial response to radiotherapy plus ipilimumab.

CDR3 sequence (DNA): TGTGCCAGCAGCTACAGCTCCTACGAGCAGTACTTC. Translation: CASSYSSYEQYF. This chain connects TRBV5-5 to TRBJ2-7; D gene uncertain. Trimming shortened V by 3 bases and J by 0 bases, and 4 bases separated the two germline ends. CDR1 is SGHKS and CDR2 is YYEKEE in the germline V gene (reference sequence). This CDR3 is built from 12 residues.

The chain is built from TRBV11-2 and TRBJ2-5; TRBD1 aligns across 9 bases. The ends lost 8 bases at V and 5 bases at J; junction bases unmatched: 12. Germline V CDR1 and CDR2: SGHAT, FQNNGV. The CDR3 is made up of 15 amino acids. The CDR3 sequence is CASQFSTGGVETQYF. As DNA, the CDR3 is TGTGCCAGCCAGTTTTCTACAGGGGGCGTTGAGACCCAGTACTTC.

The genes are TRBV11-2 and TRBJ1-4, with D tentatively TRBD1 (6 bases). V was shortened by 1 base and J by 4 bases, with 16 bases between the two germline ends. This CDR3 comprises 17 residues. Per the germline V gene, CDR1 is SGHAT and CDR2 is FQNNGV. The CDR3: CASSLGTGGFGNEKLFF. The CDR3 bases are TGTGCCAGCAGCTTAGGGACGGGGGGCTTTGGTAATGAAAAACTGTTTTTT.

CDR3 protein: CATSGGTSGSAYEQYF. As DNA, the CDR3 is TGTGCCACCAGCGGTGGGACTAGCGGGTCCGCCTACGAGCAGTACTTC. This rearrangement joins TRBV15 to TRBJ2-7; 12 bases agree with TRBD2. The CDR3 is 16 amino acids. Per the germline V gene, CDR1 is LNHNV and CDR2 is YYDKDF (reference sequence). V dropped 5 bases and J dropped 2; count of bases not matched to a gene: 7.

This clone was found a few times. The chain links TRBV30 to TRBJ2-1, with 9 bases identical to TRBD2. After removal of 0 bases from V and 8 bases from J, the junction contained 8 bases not matched to a gene. The CDR3 runs 15 residues. Germline CDR1 GTSNPN, CDR2 SVGIG (reference sequence). The CDR3 nucleotides read TGTGCCTGGAGTGTACTGGCGGGGGGGCTAGATGAGCAGTTCTTC. Residues: CAWSVLAGGLDEQFF. The full variable domain, in which reference TRBV30 and TRBJ2-1 provide the parts outside the CDR3, is SQTIHQWPATLVQPVGSPLSLECTVEGTSNPNLYWYRQAAGRGLQLLFYSVGIGQISSEVPQNLSASRPQDRQFILSSKKLLLSDSGFYLCAWSVLAGGLDEQFFGPGTRLTVL.

This clone has a handful of counts. CDR3 sequence reads: CASSPQRGGVAKNIQYF. CDR3 DNA: TGTGCCAGCAGCCCCCAACGAGGGGGGGTAGCCAAAAACATTCAGTACTTC. The J gene is TRBJ2-4, the V gene TRBV7-2; perhaps TRBD2 as D (7 bases). Germline CDR1 and CDR2: SGHTA and FQGNSA. This CDR3 is built from 17 residues. V lost 5 bases, J lost 0 bases, and 17 bases lay in between.

By sample share, this clone is medium-sized. The chain couples TRBV4-2 to TRBJ1-6, with TRBD1 as a possible D gene (6 bases). The CDR3 runs to 15 residues. The germline CDR1 and CDR2 sequences are LGHNA and YNFKEQ. The V end was cut by 0 bases, the J end by 9 bases, with 12 bases between. The CDR3: CASSQDPAGVSPLHF. The CDR3 nucleotides read TGTGCCAGCAGCCAAGATCCTGCAGGGGTTTCACCCCTCCACTTT.

The rearrangement links TRBV28 to TRBJ2-3, with TRBD2 as a possible D gene (5 bases). V gave up 5 bases and J gave up 2 bases, with 8 bases separating them. Germline assignment: CDR1 MDHEN and CDR2 SYDVKM. CDR3 length equals 13 residues. The CDR3 DNA reads TGTGCCAGCAGTCGGAGGACCACAGATACGCAGTATTTT. This translates into CASSRRTTDTQYF.

The chain joins TRBV5-1 to TRBJ2-5, with a weak D call TRBD1 (7 bases). The V end was cut by 0 bases, the J end by 3 bases, with 12 bases between. The CDR3 runs 15 residues. Germline V gives CDR1 SGHRS, CDR2 YFSETQ. DNA of the CDR3: TGCGCCAGCAGCTTGGATGGCAGGGGGGAAGAGACCCAGTACTTC. It specifies CASSLDGRGEETQYF.